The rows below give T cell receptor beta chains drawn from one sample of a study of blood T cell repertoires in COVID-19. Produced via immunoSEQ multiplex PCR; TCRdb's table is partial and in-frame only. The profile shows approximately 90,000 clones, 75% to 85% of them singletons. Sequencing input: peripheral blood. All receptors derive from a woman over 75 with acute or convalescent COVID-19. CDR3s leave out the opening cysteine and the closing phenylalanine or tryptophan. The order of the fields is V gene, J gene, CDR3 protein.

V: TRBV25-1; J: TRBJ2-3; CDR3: ASSEFGTVTDTQY
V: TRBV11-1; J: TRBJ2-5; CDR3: ASRRRATETQY
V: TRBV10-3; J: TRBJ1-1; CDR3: ATRYIGQNTEAF
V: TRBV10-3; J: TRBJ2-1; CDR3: AISPFDRGSYNEQF
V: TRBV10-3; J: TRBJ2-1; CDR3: ATLRLAGAGVDEQF
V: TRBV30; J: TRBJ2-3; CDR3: AWSGHTDTQY
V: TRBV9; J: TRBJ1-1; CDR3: ASSPREGWDVTEAF
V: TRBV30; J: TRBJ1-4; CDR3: ACTVDRVHEKLF
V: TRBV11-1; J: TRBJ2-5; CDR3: ASSLLGRVTETQY
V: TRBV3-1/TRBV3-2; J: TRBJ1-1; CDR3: ASSQDFAGNTEAF
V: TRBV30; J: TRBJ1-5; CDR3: AWSGQSNQPQH
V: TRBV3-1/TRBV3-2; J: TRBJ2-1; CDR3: ASSQASGYNEQF
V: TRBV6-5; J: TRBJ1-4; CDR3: ASIRQGATNEKLF
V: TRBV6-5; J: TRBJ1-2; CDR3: ASSVFYSSYGYT
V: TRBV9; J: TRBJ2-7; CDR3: ASSVDPRGGNEQY
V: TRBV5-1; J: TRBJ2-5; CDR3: ASSGTGTLGETQY
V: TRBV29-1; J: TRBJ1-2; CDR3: SVDLRTGRSNYGYT
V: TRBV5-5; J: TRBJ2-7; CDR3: ASSPGFYEQY
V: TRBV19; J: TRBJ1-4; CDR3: ASGEYDEKLF
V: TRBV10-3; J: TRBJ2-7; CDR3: ATWTSGSNEQY
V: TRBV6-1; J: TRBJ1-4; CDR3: ASREGTGEKLF
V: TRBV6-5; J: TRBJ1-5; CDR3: ASRTGQNQPQH
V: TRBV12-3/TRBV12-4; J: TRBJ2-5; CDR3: ASSYYTQETQY
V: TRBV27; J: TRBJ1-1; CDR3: ASSYGGGNTEAF
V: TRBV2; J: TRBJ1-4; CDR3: ASRGQGVGKLF
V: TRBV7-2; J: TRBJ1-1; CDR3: ASSFVTGSAF
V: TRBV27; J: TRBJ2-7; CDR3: ASGRGSQFYEQY
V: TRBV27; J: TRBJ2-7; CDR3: ASSSSTSGSRGAYEQY
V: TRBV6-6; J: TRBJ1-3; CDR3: ASSSDRSSGNTIY
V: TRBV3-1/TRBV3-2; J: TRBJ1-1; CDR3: ASSNQGAGTEAF
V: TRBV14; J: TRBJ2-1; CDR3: ASTPGLADYNEQF
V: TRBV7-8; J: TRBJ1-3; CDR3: ASSLAYQGSGNTIY
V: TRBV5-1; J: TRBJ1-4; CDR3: ASSPDRGPNEKLF
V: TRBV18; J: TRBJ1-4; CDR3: ASSARQGAGEKLF
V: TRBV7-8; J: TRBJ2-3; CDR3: ASSLVWRENGDTQY
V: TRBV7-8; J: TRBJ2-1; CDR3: ASSLERGLAGVQF
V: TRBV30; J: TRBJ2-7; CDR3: AWAEGHEQY
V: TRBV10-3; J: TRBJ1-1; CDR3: AISEFEWQTEAF
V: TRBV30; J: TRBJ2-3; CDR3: AWSVGTGAADTQY
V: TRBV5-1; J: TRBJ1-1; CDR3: ASSLREGLSTEAF
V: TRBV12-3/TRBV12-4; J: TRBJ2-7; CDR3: ASTGQGRNEQY
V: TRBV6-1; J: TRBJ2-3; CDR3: ASSERPGLAVDTQY
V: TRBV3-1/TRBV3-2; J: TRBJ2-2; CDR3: ASSQGALNTGELF
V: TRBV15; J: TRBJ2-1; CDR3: ATSRTERAPGGQF
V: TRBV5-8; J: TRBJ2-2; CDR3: ASSLGYYSGELF
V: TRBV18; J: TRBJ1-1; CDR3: ASSRRTGGAETEAF
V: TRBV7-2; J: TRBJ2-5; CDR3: ASSLGRAGSETQY
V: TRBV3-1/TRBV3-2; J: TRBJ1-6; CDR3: ASSHLMYRGASPLH
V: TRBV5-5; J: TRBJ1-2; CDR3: ASSSSQGWGYGYT
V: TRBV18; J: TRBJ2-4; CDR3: ASSPTGKPNIQY
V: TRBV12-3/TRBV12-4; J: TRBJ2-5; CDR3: ASTVNFQETQY
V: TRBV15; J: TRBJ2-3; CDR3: ATSGGQGDADTQY
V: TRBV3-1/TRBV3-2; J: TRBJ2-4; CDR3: ASSRGGAVAKNIQY
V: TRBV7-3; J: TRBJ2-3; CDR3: ASSLGLAGGSTDTQY
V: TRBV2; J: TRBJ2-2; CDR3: ASSGLAGITGELF
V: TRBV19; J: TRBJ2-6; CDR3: ASKGGRGANVLT
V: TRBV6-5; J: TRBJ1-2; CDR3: ASRDWGDPNYGYT